A selection of T cell receptor beta chains follows, all from one sample in a study of Ad26.COV2.S vaccination and SARS-CoV-2 variants. Profiled with immunoSEQ multiplex PCR; TCRdb holds only in-frame clones, not every one. In the table there are some 300,000 clones, more than 70% of which are singletons. Here the sequenced sample was peripheral blood, taken in a trial of Ad26.COV2.S vaccine versus placebo. These receptors came from a person between 18 and 65 years old who received the Ad26.COV2.S COVID-19 vaccine or a placebo. The CDR3 runs from the conserved cysteine through the conserved F or W. A D gene is named only where the DNA matches it firmly. Size is omitted from some rows. Given values are once, few, many or a class for expanded clones.

J gene,clone size,D gene,V gene,CDR3 protein,CDR3 DNA
TRBJ1-1,NA,NA,TRBV10-3,CAISEILNTEAFF,TGTGCCATCAGTGAAATTCTGAACACTGAAGCTTTCTTT
TRBJ1-1,NA,NA,TRBV2,CASSLGLSNTEAFF,TGTGCCAGCAGCTTGGGACTTTCGAACACTGAAGCTTTCTTT
TRBJ2-7,once,NA,TRBV7-9,CASSPAHYEQYF,TGTGCCAGCAGTCCTGCGCACTACGAGCAGTACTTC
TRBJ2-5,NA,NA,TRBV19,CASSIDWGGETQYF,TGTGCCAGTAGTATAGATTGGGGGGGCGAGACCCAGTACTTC
TRBJ1-2,NA,NA,TRBV11-1,CASSPMGRGELHTF,TGTGCCAGCAGCCCTATGGGGCGTGGGGAGCTCCACACCTTC
TRBJ2-1,NA,NA,TRBV12-5,CASGRTGKQFF,TGTGCTAGTGGTAGAACGGGGAAGCAGTTCTTC
TRBJ1-5,once,TRBD1,TRBV27,CASRKGTGGQPQHF,TGTGCCAGCAGGAAGGGGACAGGTGGTCAGCCCCAGCATTTT
TRBJ1-4,once,NA,TRBV7-9,CASSFIGGGNEKLFF,TGTGCCAGCAGCTTTATCGGGGGAGGTAATGAAAAACTGTTTTTT
TRBJ1-2,few,NA,TRBV23-1,CASSHCAGGGEGGDYGYTF,TGCGCCAGCAGTCACTGTGCTGGCGGGGGCGAGGGGGGCGACTATGGCTACACCTTC
TRBJ1-2,few,NA,TRBV2,CASSVLGRTNYGYTF,TGTGCCAGCAGTGTTTTGGGCAGAACTAACTATGGCTACACCTTC
TRBJ1-1,NA,NA,TRBV5-1,CASSWTPNTEAFF,TGCGCCAGCAGCTGGACACCGAACACTGAAGCTTTCTTT
TRBJ2-7,NA,TRBD1,TRBV5-4,CASSLPGTGPYEQYF,TGTGCCAGCAGCCTGCCCGGGACAGGGCCCTACGAGCAGTACTTC
TRBJ1-3,NA,NA,TRBV25-1,CASSEVGSGNTIYF,TGTGCCAGCAGTGAAGTCGGCTCTGGAAACACCATATATTTT
TRBJ1-1,NA,TRBD1,TRBV29-1,CSVGTGQGSTEAFF,TGCAGCGTTGGTACAGGACAGGGATCCACTGAAGCTTTCTTT
TRBJ1-1,NA,TRBD1,TRBV2,CASSHDRVNTEAFF,TGTGCCAGCAGTCACGACAGGGTCAACACTGAAGCTTTCTTT
TRBJ1-2,NA,TRBD1,TRBV2,CASRGRDRSNYGYTF,TGTGCCAGCAGGGGCCGGGACAGGAGCAACTATGGCTACACCTTC
TRBJ2-5,NA,NA,TRBV27,CASSLLGQSRRGSQYF,TGTGCCAGCAGTTTATTGGGACAGAGTCGGCGGGGGTCCCAGTACTTC
TRBJ2-1,NA,NA,TRBV7-8,CASRTSGAERAIDEQFF,TGTGCCAGCAGAACCTCGGGAGCAGAAAGGGCGATTGATGAGCAGTTCTTC
TRBJ2-3,NA,TRBD2,TRBV27,CASSSGLAGPKADTQYF,TGTGCCAGCAGTTCGGGACTAGCGGGGCCCAAGGCAGATACGCAGTATTTT
TRBJ1-2,NA,NA,TRBV10-3,CAIDRGDYGYTF,TGTGCCATCGATCGGGGAGACTATGGCTACACCTTC
TRBJ2-5,NA,NA,TRBV4-1,CASSQDRAVRWETQYF,TGCGCCAGCAGCCAAGATCGGGCAGTGCGGTGGGAGACCCAGTACTTC
TRBJ1-2,many,NA,TRBV6-5,CASSYSIPRGYGYTF,TGTGCCAGCAGTTACTCGATCCCGAGAGGGTATGGCTACACCTTC
TRBJ2-1,NA,TRBD1,TRBV29-1,CSGSGQFFSYNEQFF,TGCAGCGGATCGGGACAGTTCTTTTCCTACAATGAGCAGTTCTTC
TRBJ2-7,NA,TRBD1,TRBV10-3,CAISPGTGAYEQYF,TGTGCCATCAGCCCCGGGACAGGGGCTTACGAGCAGTACTTC
TRBJ2-1,NA,NA,TRBV5-4,CASSPSGRAYNEQFF,TGTGCCAGCAGCCCCTCGGGGAGAGCCTACAATGAGCAGTTCTTC
TRBJ2-3,NA,NA,TRBV5-1,CASSSSTDTQYF,TGCGCCAGCAGTTCTAGCACAGATACGCAGTATTTT
TRBJ1-5,NA,NA,TRBV12-3/TRBV12-4,CASSDQGHQPQHF,TGTGCCAGCAGTGATCAGGGTCATCAGCCCCAGCATTTT
TRBJ1-4,NA,NA,TRBV10-3,CAISEYGSTNEKLFF,TGTGCCATCAGTGAGTACGGGTCAACTAATGAAAAACTGTTTTTT
TRBJ1-2,NA,TRBD1,TRBV11-2,CASSHTDRGAWSGYTF,TGTGCCAGCAGCCACACAGACAGGGGCGCGTGGTCTGGCTACACCTTC
TRBJ1-3,NA,NA,TRBV5-1,CASSLDGSSGNTIYF,TGCGCCAGCAGCTTGGATGGGAGCTCTGGAAACACCATATATTTT
TRBJ1-3,NA,NA,TRBV6-6,CASRWTHSGNTIYF,TGTGCCAGCAGATGGACTCACTCTGGAAACACCATATATTTT
TRBJ2-7,NA,TRBD1,TRBV5-4,CASSLATPGQGSYEQYF,TGTGCCAGCAGCTTGGCCACCCCCGGACAGGGGTCCTACGAGCAGTACTTC
TRBJ2-5,NA,NA,TRBV5-1,CASSLGVQQETQYF,TGCGCCAGCAGCTTGGGGGTCCAGCAAGAGACCCAGTACTTC
TRBJ2-3,NA,TRBD2,TRBV7-6,CASSTRGLAGGSDTQYF,TGTGCCAGCAGCACTAGAGGGCTAGCGGGGGGGTCAGATACGCAGTATTTT
TRBJ1-6,NA,NA,TRBV6-4,CASSAADNSPLHF,TGTGCCAGCAGTGCGGCAGATAATTCACCCCTCCACTTT
TRBJ2-3,NA,TRBD2,TRBV6-2/TRBV6-3,CASSYYVGGAGTQYF,TGTGCCAGCAGTTACTACGTCGGGGGGGCGGGTACGCAGTATTTT
TRBJ1-5,NA,NA,TRBV5-6,CASSSYDAAGPQHF,TGTGCCAGCAGCTCATACGATGCCGCGGGGCCCCAGCATTTT
TRBJ2-3,NA,NA,TRBV12-3/TRBV12-4,CASSLGTDTQYF,TGTGCCAGCAGTTTAGGGACAGATACGCAGTATTTT
TRBJ1-2,NA,TRBD1,TRBV19,CASKDTGGRNYGYTF,TGTGCCAGTAAGGATACAGGGGGGCGTAACTATGGCTACACCTTC